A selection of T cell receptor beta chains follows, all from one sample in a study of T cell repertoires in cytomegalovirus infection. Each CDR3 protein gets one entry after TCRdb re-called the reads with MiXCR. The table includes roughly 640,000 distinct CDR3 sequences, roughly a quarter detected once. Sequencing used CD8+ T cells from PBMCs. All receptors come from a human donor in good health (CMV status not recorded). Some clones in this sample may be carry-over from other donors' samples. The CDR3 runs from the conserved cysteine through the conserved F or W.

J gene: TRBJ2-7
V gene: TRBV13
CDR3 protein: CASSLGTGGTYEQYF

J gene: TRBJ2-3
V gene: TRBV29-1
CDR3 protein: CSVEDRGGQTDTQYF

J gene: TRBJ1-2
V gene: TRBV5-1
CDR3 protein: CASSFEGSYTF

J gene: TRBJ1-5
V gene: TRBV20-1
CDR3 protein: CSAEMGNAAAQHF

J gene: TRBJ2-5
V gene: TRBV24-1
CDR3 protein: CATSDPRTSGVLGETQYF

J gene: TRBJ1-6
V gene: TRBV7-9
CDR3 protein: CASSLPSNNSPLHF

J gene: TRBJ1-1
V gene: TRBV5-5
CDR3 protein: CASSLLPGRMNTEAFF

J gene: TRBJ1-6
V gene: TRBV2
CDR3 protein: CASSERRGARNYNSPLHF

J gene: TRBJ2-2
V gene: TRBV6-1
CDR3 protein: CASSSTGQGPGELFF

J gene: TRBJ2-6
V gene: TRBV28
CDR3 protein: CASRGVGANVLTF

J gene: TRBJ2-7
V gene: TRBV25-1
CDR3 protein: CASSYGQGVRYEQYF

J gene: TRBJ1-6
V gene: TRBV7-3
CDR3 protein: CASSSWTGVDNSPLHF

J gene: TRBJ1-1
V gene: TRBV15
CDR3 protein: CATSLPPDTEAFF

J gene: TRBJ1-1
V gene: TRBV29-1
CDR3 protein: CSARTGTGNTEAFF

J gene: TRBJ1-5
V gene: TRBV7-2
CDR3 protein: CASSSGPYNQPQHF

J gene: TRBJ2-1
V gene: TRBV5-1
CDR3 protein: CASSLSAARAYEQFF

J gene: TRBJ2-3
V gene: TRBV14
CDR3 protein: CASSQTLSSTDTQYF

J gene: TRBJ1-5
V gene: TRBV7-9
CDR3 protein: CASSNIDTGNQPQHF

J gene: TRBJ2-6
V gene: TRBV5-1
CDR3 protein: CASSLDSQGALLSGANVLTF

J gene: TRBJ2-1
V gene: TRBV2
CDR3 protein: CASSVREQFF

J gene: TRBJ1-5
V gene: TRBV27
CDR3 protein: CASSSRGMYQPQHF

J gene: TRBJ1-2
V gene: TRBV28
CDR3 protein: CASSFNQGLNYGYTF

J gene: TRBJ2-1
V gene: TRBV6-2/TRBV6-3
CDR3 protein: CASSYSRRVGSYNEQFF

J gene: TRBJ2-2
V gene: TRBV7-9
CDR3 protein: CASSNTGGANTGELFF

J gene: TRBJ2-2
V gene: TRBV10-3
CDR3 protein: CAISERQGHTGELFF

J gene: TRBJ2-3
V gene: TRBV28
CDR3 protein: CASSLRLPYTDTQYF

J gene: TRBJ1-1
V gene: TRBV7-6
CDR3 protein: CASTEGGVNTEAFF

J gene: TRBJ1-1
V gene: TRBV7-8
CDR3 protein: CASSATGGEAFF

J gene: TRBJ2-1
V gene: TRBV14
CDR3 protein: CASSQIGQGRLYEQFF

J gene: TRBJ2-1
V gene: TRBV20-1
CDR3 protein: CSASQANYNEQFF

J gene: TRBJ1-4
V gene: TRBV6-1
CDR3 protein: CASSEKGQDHRAHNEKLFF

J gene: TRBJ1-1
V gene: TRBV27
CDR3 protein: CASSLSPGAGAFF

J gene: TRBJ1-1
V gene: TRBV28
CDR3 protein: CASSSPGNTEAFF

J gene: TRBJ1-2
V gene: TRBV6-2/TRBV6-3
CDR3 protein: CASTLRLDRTLYGYTF

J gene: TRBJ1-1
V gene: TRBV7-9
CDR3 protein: CASSLARWGNTEAFF

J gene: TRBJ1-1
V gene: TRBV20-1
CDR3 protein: CSARDTDRGRFTEAFF

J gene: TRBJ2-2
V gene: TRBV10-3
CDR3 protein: CAIRVANTGELFF

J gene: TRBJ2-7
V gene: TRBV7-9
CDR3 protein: CASSPLEGRVSYEQYF

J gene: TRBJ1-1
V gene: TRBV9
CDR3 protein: CASSDRWDRGPTEAFF

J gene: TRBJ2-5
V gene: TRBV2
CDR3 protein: CVSSVGRAPQETQYF

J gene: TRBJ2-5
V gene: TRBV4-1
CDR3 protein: CASSQLSIGRAQETQYF

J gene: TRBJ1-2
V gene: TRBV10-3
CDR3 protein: CAISEGKGNYGYTF

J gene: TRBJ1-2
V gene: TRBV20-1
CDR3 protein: CSARDRDRDYGYTF

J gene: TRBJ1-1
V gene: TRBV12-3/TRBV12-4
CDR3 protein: CASSLAAVGAFF

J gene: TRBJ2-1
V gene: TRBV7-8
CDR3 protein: CAVGLAGGYEQFF

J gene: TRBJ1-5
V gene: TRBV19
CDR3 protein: CASSITYASNQPQHF

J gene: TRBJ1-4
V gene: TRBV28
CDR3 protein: CASSSGQGRFEKLFF

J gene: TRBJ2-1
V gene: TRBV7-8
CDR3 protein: CAARDRGQGNEQFF

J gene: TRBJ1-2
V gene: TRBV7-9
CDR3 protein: CASSLDAGRSSGYTF

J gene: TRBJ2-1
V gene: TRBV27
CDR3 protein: CASRATANEQFF